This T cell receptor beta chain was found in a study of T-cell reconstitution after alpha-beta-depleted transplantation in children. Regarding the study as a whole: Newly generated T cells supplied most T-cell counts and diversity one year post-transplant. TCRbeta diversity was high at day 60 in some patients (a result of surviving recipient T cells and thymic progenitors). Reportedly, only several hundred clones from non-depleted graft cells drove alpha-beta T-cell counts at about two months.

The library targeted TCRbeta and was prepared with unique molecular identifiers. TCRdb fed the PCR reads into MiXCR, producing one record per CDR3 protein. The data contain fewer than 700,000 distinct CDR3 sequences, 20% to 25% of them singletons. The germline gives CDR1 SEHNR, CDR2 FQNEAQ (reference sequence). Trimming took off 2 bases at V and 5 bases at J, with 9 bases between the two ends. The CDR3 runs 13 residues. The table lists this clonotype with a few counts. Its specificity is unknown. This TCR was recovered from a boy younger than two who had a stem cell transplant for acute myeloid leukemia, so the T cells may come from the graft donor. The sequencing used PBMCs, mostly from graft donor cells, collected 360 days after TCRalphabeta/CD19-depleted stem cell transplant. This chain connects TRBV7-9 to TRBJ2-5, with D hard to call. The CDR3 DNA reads TGTGCCAGCAGCTTACAAGGGTTCGAGACCCAGTACTTC. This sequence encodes CASSLQGFETQYF.